These 13 T cell receptor beta chains were sequenced from one sample in a study of cytomegalovirus exposure and HLA in healthy donors. PCR was performed using 60 Vbeta and 13 Jbeta primers. Only in-frame clones appear in the TCRdb table, and some are missing; sequencing was by immunoSEQ multiplex PCR. The sample yields around 190,000 clones, roughly three quarters seen once. The sample consisted of PBMCs. These receptors all stem from a woman in her forties or fifties in good health and CMV-seronegative.

The V call is TRBV5-1, the J call TRBJ2-2; tentative D call: TRBD1 (5 bases). V was trimmed by 1 base and J by 6 bases, leaving 7 bases between them. The CDR3 length is 13 residues. Germline V CDR1 and CDR2: SGHRS, YFSETQ. The CDR3 DNA sequence: TGCGCCAGCAGCTTGACAGGCTCCGGGGAGCTGTTTTTT. Protein: CASSLTGSGELFF.

The rearrangement links TRBV7-3 to TRBJ2-2, with 10 nucleotides matching TRBD2. The CDR3 runs 14 residues. CDR1 SGHTA and CDR2 FQGTGA come from the germline V gene. V gave up 5 bases and J gave up 7 bases; unmatched junction bases: 4. CDR3 in DNA: TGTGCCAGCAGCCCGGGACTAGCGAACGGGGAGCTGTTTTTT. This translates into CASSPGLANGELFF.

The chain employs TRBV7-9 and TRBJ2-5; D is ambiguous. V gave up 1 base and J gave up 5 bases, with 11 bases separating them. The germline V gene has CDR1 SEHNR and CDR2 FQNEAQ (reference sequence). The CDR3 runs to 14 residues. The CDR3 here is CASSLDRGAETQYF. In nucleotides, the CDR3 is TGTGCCAGCAGCTTAGATCGCGGAGCCGAGACCCAGTACTTC.

The rearrangement joins TRBV19 to TRBJ2-3, with TRBD2 matching 8 bases. The CDR3 contains 16 residues. Trimming took 5 bases from V and 4 from J; bases not matched to a gene: 11. From germline, CDR1 is LNHDA and CDR2 SQIVND (reference sequence). CDR3 protein: CASSPQRGGPADTQYF. CDR3 bases: TGTGCCAGTAGTCCACAACGGGGGGGCCCCGCAGATACGCAGTATTTT. Filled out from reference TRBV19 and TRBJ2-3, the complete variable domain reads DGGITQSPKYLFRKEGQNVTLSCEQNLNHDAMYWYRQDPGQGLRLIYYSQIVNDFQKGDIAEGYSVSREKKESFPLTVTSAQKNPTAFYLCASSPQRGGPADTQYFGPGTRLTVL.

The chain joins TRBV18 to TRBJ2-2; D might be TRBD1 (5 bases). V lost 4 bases and J 0 bases, leaving 15 bases between the germline ends. Germline lookup yields CDR1 KGHSH and CDR2 LQKENI. CDR3 length equals 17 residues. In nucleotides, the CDR3 is TGTGCCAGCTCACGAAACCCAGGGATTGCGAACACCGGGGAGCTGTTTTTT. Translation gives CASSRNPGIANTGELFF.

The CDR3 sequence: CASSQDLWQGASPLHF. The CDR3, as DNA: TGCGCCAGCAGCCAAGATCTATGGCAGGGCGCTTCACCCCTCCACTTT. The chain employs TRBV4-3 and TRBJ1-6; maybe TRBD1 (5 bases). The length of the CDR3 is 16 residues. Trimming left V 0 bases short and J 9 bases short, with 15 bases between. Germline lookup yields CDR1 LGHNA and CDR2 YSLEER.

The chain joins TRBV6-6 to TRBJ2-2; TRBD1 is a possible D gene (5 bases). CDR3 size: 14 residues. CDR1 is MNHNY and CDR2 is SVGAGI in the germline V gene (reference sequence). Deletions cut 4 bases from V and 7 bases from J, with 13 bases between. The DNA for the CDR3 is TGTGCCAGCAGTTTGACAGTTCTTGGCGGGGAGCTGTTTTTT. Translation: CASSLTVLGGELFF.

The chain recombines TRBV28 with TRBJ1-2; perhaps TRBD1 as D (5 bases). Germline CDR1 and CDR2: MDHEN and SYDVKM. The CDR3 covers 13 residues. Trimming cost V 6 bases and J 3 bases, with 11 bases left between them. The CDR3 loop is CASRLQGHYGYTF. The CDR3 bases are TGTGCCAGCAGGCTGCAGGGCCACTATGGCTACACCTTC.

This clone showed up just a few times. The V gene is TRBV28, the J gene TRBJ1-1, with 9 nucleotides matching TRBD1. The CDR3 contains 15 residues. V was clipped by 6 bases and J by 2 bases; unmatched bases: 7. Germline loops: CDR1 MDHEN, CDR2 SYDVKM. The CDR3 protein is CASRALTGGNTEAFF. The CDR3 coding sequence is TGTGCCAGCAGGGCCCTTACAGGGGGCAACACTGAAGCTTTCTTT.

The V and J genes are TRBV10-3 and TRBJ1-1, with D perhaps matching TRBD1 (5 bases). CDR3 length: 15 amino acids. V gave up 3 bases and J gave up 0 bases, with 11 bases separating them. Looked up from germline, CDR1 is ENHRY and CDR2 is SYGVKD. The CDR3 DNA reads as TGTGCCATCAGTGACAGGGAGGGACTGAACACTGAAGCTTTCTTT. Amino acid sequence: CAISDREGLNTEAFF.

The chain combines TRBV9 with TRBJ2-6; D unclear. The CDR3 has 11 amino acids. V dropped 7 bases and J dropped 6 bases, with 5 bases sitting between them. Germline CDR1 SGDLS, CDR2 YYNGEE. CDR3 DNA sequence: TGTGCCAGCGGGCCGGCCAACGTCCTGACTTTC. The encoded protein is CASGPANVLTF.

A single count supports this clone. V usage is TRBV19 and J usage is TRBJ1-2, with D perhaps matching TRBD1 (5 bases). Germline V CDR1 and CDR2: LNHDA, SQIVND (reference sequence). This CDR3 contains 13 residues. Trimming took 6 bases from V and 6 from J, leaving 14 bases between them. The CDR3 DNA reads as TGTGCCAGTAGCGTGGGCAGGGCCCATGGCTACACCTTC. Its translation is CASSVGRAHGYTF.

The chain has TRBV7-2 and TRBJ2-2, with 8 bases lining up with TRBD2. CDR3 length: 16 residues. Germline CDR1 is SGHTA and CDR2 is FQGNSA. The V segment lost 1 base and the J segment 4 bases; nucleotides outside the gene matches: 5. As DNA, the CDR3 is TGTGCCAGCAGCTTAGACGGGGGGGGGCGCACCGGGGAGCTGTTTTTT. It translates to CASSLDGGGRTGELFF.